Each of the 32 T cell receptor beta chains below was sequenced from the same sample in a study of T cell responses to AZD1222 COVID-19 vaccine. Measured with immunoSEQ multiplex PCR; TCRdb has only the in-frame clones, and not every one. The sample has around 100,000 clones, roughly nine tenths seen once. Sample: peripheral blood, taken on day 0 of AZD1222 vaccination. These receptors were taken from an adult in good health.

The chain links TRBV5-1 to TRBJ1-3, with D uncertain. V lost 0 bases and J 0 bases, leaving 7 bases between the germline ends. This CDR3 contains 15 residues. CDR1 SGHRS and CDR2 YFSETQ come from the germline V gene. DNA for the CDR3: TGCGCCAGCAGCTTGGCAGTATCCTCTGGAAACACCATATATTTT. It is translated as CASSLAVSSGNTIYF.

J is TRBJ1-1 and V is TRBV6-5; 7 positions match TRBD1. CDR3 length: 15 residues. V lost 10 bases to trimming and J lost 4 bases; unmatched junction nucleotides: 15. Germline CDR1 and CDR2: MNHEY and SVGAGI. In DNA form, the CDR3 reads TGTGCCACCCAAGCAGGGGGTGATGGGTCCACTGAAGCTTTCTTT. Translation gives CATQAGGDGSTEAFF.

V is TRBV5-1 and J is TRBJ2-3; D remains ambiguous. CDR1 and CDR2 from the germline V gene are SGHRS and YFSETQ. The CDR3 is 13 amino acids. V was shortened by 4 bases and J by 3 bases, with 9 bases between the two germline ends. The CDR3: CASSRVQTDTQYF. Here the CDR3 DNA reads TGCGCCAGCAGCCGGGTACAAACAGATACGCAGTATTTT.

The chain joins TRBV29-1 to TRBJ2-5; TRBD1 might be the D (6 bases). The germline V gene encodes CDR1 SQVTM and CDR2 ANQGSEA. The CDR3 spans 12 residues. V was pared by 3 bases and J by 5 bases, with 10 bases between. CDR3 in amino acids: CSVDLQGETQYF. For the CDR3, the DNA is TGCAGCGTTGACTTGCAGGGGGAGACCCAGTACTTC.

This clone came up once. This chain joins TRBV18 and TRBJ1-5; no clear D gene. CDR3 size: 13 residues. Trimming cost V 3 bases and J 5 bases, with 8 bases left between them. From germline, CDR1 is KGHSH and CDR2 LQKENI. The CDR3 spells CASSPQTDQPQHF. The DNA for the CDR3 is TGTGCCAGCTCACCGCAGACGGATCAGCCCCAGCATTTT.

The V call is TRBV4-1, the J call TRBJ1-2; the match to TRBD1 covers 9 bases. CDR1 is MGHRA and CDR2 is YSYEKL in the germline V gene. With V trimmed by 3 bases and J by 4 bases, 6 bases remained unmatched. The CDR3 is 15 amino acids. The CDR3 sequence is CASSHITGGIYGYTF. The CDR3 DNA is TGCGCCAGCAGCCACATAACAGGGGGCATCTATGGCTACACCTTC.

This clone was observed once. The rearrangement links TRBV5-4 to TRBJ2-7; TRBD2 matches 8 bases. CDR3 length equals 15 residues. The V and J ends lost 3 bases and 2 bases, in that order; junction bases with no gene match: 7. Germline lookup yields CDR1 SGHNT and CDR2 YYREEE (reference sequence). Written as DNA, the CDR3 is TGTGCCAGCAGCTCCTCGGGTAGCGGGGCCTACGAGCAGTACTTC. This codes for CASSSSGSGAYEQYF.

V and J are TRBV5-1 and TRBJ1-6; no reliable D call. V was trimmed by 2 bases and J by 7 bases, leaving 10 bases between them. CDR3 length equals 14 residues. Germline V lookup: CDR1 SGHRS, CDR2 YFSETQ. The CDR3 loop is CASSLGSPNSPLHF. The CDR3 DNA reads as TGCGCCAGCAGCTTAGGGAGTCCGAATTCACCCCTCCACTTT.

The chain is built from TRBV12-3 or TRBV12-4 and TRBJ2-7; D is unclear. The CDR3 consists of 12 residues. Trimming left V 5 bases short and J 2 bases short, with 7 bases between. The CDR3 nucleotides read TGTGCCAGCAGTCCCCATACCTACGAGCAGTACTTC. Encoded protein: CASSPHTYEQYF.

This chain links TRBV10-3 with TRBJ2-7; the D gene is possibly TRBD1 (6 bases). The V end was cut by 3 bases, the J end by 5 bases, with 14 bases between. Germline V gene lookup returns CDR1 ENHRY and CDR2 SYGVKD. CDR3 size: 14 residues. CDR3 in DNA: TGTGCCATCAGTGACAGGGGTAGTATTGACGAGCAGTACTTC. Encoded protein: CAISDRGSIDEQYF.

The CDR3 region has the DNA TGTGCCAGCAGTGAGACGGGACTAGCGGGGAATGAGCAGTTCTTC. This translates into CASSETGLAGNEQFF. The chain carries TRBV25-1 and TRBJ2-1, with TRBD2 matching over 13 bases. V was pared by 3 bases and J by 7 bases, with 3 bases of the junction left unmatched. The length of the CDR3 is 15 residues. CDR1 is MGHDK, CDR2 SYGVNS, per germline.

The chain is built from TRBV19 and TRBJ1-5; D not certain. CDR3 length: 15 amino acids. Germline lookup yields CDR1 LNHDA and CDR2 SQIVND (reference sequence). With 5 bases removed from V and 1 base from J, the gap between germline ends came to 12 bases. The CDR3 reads CASSLRRRSNQPQHF. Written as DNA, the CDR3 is TGTGCCAGTAGTTTACGCAGGAGAAGCAATCAGCCCCAGCATTTT.

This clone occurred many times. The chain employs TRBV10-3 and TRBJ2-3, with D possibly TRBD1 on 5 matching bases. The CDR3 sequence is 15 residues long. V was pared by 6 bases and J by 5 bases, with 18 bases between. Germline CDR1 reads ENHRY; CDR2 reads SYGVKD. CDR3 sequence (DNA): TGTGCCATCAGAGAACAGGTTTTCGTAGGAGATACGCAGTATTTT. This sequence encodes CAIREQVFVGDTQYF.

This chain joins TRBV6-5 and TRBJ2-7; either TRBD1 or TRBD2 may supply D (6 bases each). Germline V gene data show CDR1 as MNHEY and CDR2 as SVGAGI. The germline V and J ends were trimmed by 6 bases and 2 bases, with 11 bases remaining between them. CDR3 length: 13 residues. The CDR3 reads CASRKGGAYEQYF. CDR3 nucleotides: TGTGCCAGCAGGAAGGGGGGAGCCTACGAGCAGTACTTC.

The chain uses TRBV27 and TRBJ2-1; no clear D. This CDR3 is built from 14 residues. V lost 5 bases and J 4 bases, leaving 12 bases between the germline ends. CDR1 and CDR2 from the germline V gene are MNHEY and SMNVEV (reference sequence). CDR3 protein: CASSPQGGYNEQFF. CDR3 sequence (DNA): TGTGCCAGCAGTCCACAAGGTGGATACAATGAGCAGTTCTTC.

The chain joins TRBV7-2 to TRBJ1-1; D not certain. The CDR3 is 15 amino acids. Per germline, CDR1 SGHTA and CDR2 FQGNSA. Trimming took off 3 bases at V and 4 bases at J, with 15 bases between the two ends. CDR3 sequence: CASSLVGPRSTEAFF. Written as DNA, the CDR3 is TGTGCCAGCAGCTTGGTCGGGCCCCGGAGCACTGAAGCTTTCTTT.

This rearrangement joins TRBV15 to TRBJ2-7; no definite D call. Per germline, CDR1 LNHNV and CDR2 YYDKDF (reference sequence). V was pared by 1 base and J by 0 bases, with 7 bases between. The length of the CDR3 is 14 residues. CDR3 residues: CATSRGASSYEQYF. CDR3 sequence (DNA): TGTGCCACCAGCAGAGGGGCAAGCTCCTACGAGCAGTACTTC.

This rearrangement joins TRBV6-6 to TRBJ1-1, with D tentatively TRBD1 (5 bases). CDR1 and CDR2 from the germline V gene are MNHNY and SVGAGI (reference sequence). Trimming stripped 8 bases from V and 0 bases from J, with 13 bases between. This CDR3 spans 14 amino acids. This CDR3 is CASDEQVMNTEAFF. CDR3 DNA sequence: TGTGCCAGCGATGAACAGGTTATGAACACTGAAGCTTTCTTT.

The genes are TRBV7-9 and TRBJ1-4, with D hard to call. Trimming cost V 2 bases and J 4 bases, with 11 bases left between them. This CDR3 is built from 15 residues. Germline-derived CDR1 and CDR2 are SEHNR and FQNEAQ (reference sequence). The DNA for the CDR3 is TGTGCCAGCAGCTTACAAGGGAGCTATAATGAAAAACTGTTTTTT. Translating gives CASSLQGSYNEKLFF.

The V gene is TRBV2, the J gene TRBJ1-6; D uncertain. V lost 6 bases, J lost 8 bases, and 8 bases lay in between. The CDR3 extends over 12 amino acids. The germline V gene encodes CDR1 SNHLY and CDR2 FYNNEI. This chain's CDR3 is CASRLVDSPLHF. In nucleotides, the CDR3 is TGTGCCAGCAGACTGGTAGATTCACCCCTCCACTTT.

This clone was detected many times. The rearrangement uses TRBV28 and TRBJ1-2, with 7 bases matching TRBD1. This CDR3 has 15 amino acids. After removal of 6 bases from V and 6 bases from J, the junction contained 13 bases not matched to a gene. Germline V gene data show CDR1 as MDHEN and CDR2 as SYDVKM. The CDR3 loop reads CASRLPDRVGDGYTF. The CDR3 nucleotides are TGTGCCAGCAGACTTCCTGACAGGGTTGGAGATGGCTACACCTTC.

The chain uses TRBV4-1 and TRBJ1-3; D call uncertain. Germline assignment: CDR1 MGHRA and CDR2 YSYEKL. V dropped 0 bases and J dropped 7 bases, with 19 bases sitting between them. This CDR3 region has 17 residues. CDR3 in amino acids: CASSQDSSFLWRNTIYF. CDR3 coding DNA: TGCGCCAGCAGCCAAGATTCCAGCTTCCTCTGGAGGAACACCATATATTTT.

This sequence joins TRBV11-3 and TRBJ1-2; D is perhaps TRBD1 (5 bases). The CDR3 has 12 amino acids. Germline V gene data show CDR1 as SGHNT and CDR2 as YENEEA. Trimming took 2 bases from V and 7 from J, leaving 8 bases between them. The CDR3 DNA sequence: TGTGCCAGCAGCTTATCAACAGGTGGCTACACCTTC. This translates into CASSLSTGGYTF. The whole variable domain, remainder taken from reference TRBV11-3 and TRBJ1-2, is EAGVVQSPRYKIIEKKQPVAFWCNPISGHNTLYWYLQNLGQGPELLIRYENEEAVDDSQLPKDRFSAERLKGVDSTLKIQPAELGDSAVYLCASSLSTGGYTFGSGTRLTVV.

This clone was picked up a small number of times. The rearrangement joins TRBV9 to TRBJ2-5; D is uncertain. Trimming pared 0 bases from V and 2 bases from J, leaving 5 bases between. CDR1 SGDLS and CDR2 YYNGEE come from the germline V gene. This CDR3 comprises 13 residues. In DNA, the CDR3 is TGTGCCAGCAGCGTAGGGGGTCAAGAGACCCAGTACTTC. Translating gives CASSVGGQETQYF.

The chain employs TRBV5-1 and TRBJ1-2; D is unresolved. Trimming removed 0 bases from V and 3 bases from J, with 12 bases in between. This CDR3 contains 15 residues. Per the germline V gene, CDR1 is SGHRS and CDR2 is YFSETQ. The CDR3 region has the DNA TGCGCCAGCAGCTTGGAACGGTCGACGGACTATGGCTACACCTTC. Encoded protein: CASSLERSTDYGYTF.

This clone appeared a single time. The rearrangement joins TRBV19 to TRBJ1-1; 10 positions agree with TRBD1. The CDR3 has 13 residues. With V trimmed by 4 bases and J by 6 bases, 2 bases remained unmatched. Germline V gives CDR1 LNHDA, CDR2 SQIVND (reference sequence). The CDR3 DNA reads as TGTGCCAGTAGTAGGGACAGGGGCGCTGAAGCTTTCTTT. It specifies CASSRDRGAEAFF.

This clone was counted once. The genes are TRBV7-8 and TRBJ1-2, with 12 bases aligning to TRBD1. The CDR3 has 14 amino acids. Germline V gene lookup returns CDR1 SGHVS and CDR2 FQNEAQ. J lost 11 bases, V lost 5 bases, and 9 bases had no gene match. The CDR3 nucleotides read TGTGCCAGCAGCCCGGGGGGACAGGGGGCTTGGTACACCTTC. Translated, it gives CASSPGGQGAWYTF.

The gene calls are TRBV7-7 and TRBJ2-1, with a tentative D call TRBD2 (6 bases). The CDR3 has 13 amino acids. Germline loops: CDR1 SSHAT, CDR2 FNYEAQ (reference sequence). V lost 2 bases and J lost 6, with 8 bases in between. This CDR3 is CASSLTGVNEQFF. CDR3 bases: TGTGCCAGCAGCTTAACGGGGGTCAATGAGCAGTTCTTC.

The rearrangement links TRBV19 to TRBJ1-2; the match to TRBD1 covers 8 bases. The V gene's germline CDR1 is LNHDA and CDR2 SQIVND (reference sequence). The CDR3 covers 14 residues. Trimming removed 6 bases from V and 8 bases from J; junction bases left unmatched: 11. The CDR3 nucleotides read TGTGCCAGTAGCTTGGACAGGGAACGTGAAGGCTACACCTTC. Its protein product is CASSLDREREGYTF.

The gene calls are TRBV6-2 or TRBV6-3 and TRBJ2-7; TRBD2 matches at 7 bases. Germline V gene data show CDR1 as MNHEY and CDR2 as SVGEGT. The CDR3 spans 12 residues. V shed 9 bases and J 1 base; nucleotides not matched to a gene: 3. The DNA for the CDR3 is TGTGCCAGTAGTAGCGGGTCCTACGAGCAGTACTTC. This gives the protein CASSSGSYEQYF.

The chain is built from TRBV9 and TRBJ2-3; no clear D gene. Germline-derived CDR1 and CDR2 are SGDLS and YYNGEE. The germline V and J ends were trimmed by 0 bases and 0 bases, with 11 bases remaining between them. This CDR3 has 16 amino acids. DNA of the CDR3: TGTGCCAGCAGCGTAGGAGTGGAGTCAAGCACAGATACGCAGTATTTT. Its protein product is CASSVGVESSTDTQYF.

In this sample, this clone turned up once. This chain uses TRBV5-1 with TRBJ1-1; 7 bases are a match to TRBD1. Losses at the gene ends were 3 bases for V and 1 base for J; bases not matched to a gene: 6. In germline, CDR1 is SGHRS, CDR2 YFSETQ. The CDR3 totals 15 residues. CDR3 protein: CASSYTTGTNTEAFF. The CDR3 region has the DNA TGCGCCAGCAGCTATACGACAGGGACGAACACTGAAGCTTTCTTT. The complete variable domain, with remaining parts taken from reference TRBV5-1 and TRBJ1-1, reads KAGVTQTPRYLIKTRGQQVTLSCSPISGHRSVSWYQQTPGQGLQFLFEYFSETQRNKGNFPGRFSGRQFSNSRSEMNVSTLELGDSALYLCASSYTTGTNTEAFFGQGTRLTVV.